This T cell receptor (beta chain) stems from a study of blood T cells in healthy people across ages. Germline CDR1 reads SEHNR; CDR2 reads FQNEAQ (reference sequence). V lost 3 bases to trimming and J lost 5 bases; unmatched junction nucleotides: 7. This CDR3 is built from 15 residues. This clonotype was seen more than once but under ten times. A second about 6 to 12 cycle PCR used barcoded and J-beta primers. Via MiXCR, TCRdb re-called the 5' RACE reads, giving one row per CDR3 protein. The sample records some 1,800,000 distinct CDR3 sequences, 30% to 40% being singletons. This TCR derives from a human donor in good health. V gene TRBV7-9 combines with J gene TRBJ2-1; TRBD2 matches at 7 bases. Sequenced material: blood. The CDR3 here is CASSFRGVDNNEQFF. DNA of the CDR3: TGTGCCAGCAGCTTCCGGGGGGTAGATAACAATGAGCAGTTCTTC.